Listed here are 24 T cell receptor beta chains from one sample, sequenced in a study of shared T cell receptors in the human thymus. Measured with immunoSEQ multiplex PCR; TCRdb has only the in-frame clones, and not every one. The sample records hundreds of thousands of clones, 70% to 90% being singletons. This sample also appeared in a second study, on human thymus T cells.

Sequences were obtained from thymocytes. These receptors originate from a girl under three years old with a congenital heart defect.

The chain joins TRBV2 to TRBJ1-5; D is possibly TRBD1 (6 bases). Trimming cost V 1 base and J 1 base, with 17 bases left between them. Germline V gives CDR1 SNHLY, CDR2 FYNNEI. The CDR3 runs to 18 residues. CDR3: CASSEDGGLEMSNQPQHF. In nucleotides, the CDR3 is TGTGCCAGCAGTGAAGACGGGGGGCTGGAGATGAGCAATCAGCCCCAGCATTTT.

The rearrangement links TRBV6-5 to TRBJ1-4, with 7 bases that match TRBD1. The trim removed 0 bases at V and 4 bases at J, leaving 2 bases unmatched. The germline V gene has CDR1 MNHEY and CDR2 SVGAGI. The CDR3 covers 15 residues. CDR3: CASSYSGTVNEKLFF. The CDR3, as DNA: TGTGCCAGCAGTTACTCGGGGACAGTTAATGAAAAACTGTTTTTT.

CDR3 DNA sequence: TGCAGTGCTGTAGGGGCATACACCATATATTTT. This encodes CSAVGAYTIYF. The genes are TRBV20-1 and TRBJ1-3; D is possibly TRBD1 (5 bases). Per germline, CDR1 DFQATT and CDR2 SNEGSKA (reference sequence). V gave up 5 bases and J gave up 8 bases, with 10 bases separating them. The CDR3 consists of 11 residues.

This clone occurred a few times. The chain has TRBV5-1 and TRBJ1-4; D perhaps matches TRBD1 (5 bases). CDR3 size: 19 residues. V lost 0 bases and J 0 bases, leaving 18 bases between the germline ends. Germline V gene data show CDR1 as SGHRS and CDR2 as YFSETQ. CDR3 in DNA: TGCGCCAGCAGCTTGGGCCCTGCTGGGGGGACTGCAACTAATGAAAAACTGTTTTTT. It is translated as CASSLGPAGGTATNEKLFF.

The chain links TRBV5-1 to TRBJ2-1, with TRBD2 matching over 12 bases. The CDR3 sequence is 16 residues long. V lost 4 bases to trimming and J lost 9 bases; unmatched junction nucleotides: 11. The germline CDR1 and CDR2 sequences are SGHRS and YFSETQ. For the CDR3, the DNA is TGCGCCAGCAGCATCCCTAGCGGGGGGGCCTCGGGTGAGCAGTTCTTC. This gives the protein CASSIPSGGASGEQFF.

A single count supports this clone. The junction shows a germline mismatch at one end, possibly a read error. The rearrangement uses TRBV11-2 and TRBJ2-5; tentative D call: TRBD1 (5 bases). This CDR3 has 14 amino acids. Per the germline V gene, CDR1 is SGHAT and CDR2 is FQNNGV. CDR3 protein: CANSLRTFWKTQYF. Here the CDR3 DNA reads TGTGCCAACAGCCTACGGACATTTTGGAAGACCCAGTACTTC.

This clone was observed a single time. CDR3 coding DNA: TGTGCCAGCAGTTCCCACACGGGAGAGACCCAGTACTTC. This gives the protein CASSSHTGETQYF. V gene TRBV6-5 combines with J gene TRBJ2-5; D is unresolved. This CDR3 region has 13 residues. Trimming took off 4 bases at V and 4 bases at J, with 10 bases between the two ends. Germline lookup yields CDR1 MNHEY and CDR2 SVGAGI.

The chain has TRBV10-3 and TRBJ1-3; D not resolved. Germline V gives CDR1 ENHRY, CDR2 SYGVKD. Trimming took 8 bases from V and 0 from J, leaving 8 bases between them. The CDR3 has 13 amino acids. CDR3 residues: CAIGESSGNTIYF. CDR3 bases: TGTGCCATCGGAGAAAGCTCTGGAAACACCATATATTTT.

The chain combines TRBV7-9 with TRBJ1-5; 7 nucleotides line up with TRBD1. Germline V lookup: CDR1 SEHNR, CDR2 FQNEAQ (reference sequence). The CDR3 consists of 17 residues. Trimming at V came to 4 bases and at J to 0 bases, leaving 9 bases not matched to a gene. The CDR3, as DNA: TGTGCCAGCAGCTGGCAGGGGGTCACCCCTAGCAATCAGCCCCAGCATTTT. Protein: CASSWQGVTPSNQPQHF.

The J gene is TRBJ1-1, the V gene TRBV5-1, with 7 bases aligning to TRBD1. In germline, CDR1 is SGHRS, CDR2 YFSETQ. CDR3 length: 15 residues. Trimming took 0 bases from V and 1 from J; bases not matched to a gene: 3. CDR3 nucleotide sequence: TGCGCCAGCAGCTTGGAGGGGGCGGAGAACACTGAAGCTTTCTTT. It translates to CASSLEGAENTEAFF.

V and J are TRBV28 and TRBJ1-6; the D gene is possibly TRBD1 (5 bases). V was pared by 6 bases and J by 6 bases, with 12 bases between. The CDR3 has 14 residues. CDR1 MDHEN and CDR2 SYDVKM come from the germline V gene. The CDR3 DNA is TGTGCCAGCAGGAGACAGCAAACTAATTCACCCCTCCACTTT. Translation gives CASRRQQTNSPLHF.

The chain uses TRBV4-1 and TRBJ2-3; 14 bases fit TRBD2. Germline V gene sequence: CDR1 MGHRA, CDR2 YSYEKL. The CDR3 is 21 amino acids. The J segment lost 1 base and the V segment lost 0 bases, leaving 12 bases of the junction unmatched. The CDR3 nucleotides are TGCGCCAGCAGCCAAGATAAGGCCCCGGGACTAGCGGGGGCAGGCACAGATACGCAGTATTTT. It is translated as CASSQDKAPGLAGAGTDTQYF.

V gene TRBV18 combines with J gene TRBJ2-7; D is perhaps TRBD1 (6 bases). Germline CDR1 and CDR2: KGHSH and LQKENI. The CDR3 loop spans 17 amino acids. V lost 1 base and J lost 2, with 18 bases in between. Written as DNA, the CDR3 is TGTGCCAGCTCACCACTTAAACAGGGTCACGACACCTACGAGCAGTACTTC. Protein product: CASSPLKQGHDTYEQYF.

Note on this clone: Compared with germline, one end of the junction differs, possibly owing to a read error. The genes are TRBV4-1 and TRBJ2-7; the D gene is possibly TRBD2 (6 bases). The CDR3 totals 16 residues. In germline, CDR1 is MGHRA, CDR2 YSYEKL. DNA for the CDR3: TGCGTCAGCAGCCAAAGATCCACCAGGGCCGGGGGTGAGCAGTACTTC. Translated: CVSSQRSTRAGGEQYF.

This chain joins TRBV7-2 and TRBJ1-2, with TRBD1 matching over 8 bases. The trim removed 1 base at V and 2 bases at J, leaving 12 bases unmatched. The CDR3 totals 18 residues. Germline CDR1 SGHTA, CDR2 FQGNSA. The CDR3 DNA follows: TGTGCCAGCAGCTTAGATTGGGGACAGGCGACCTTCAACTATGGCTACACCTTC. Residues: CASSLDWGQATFNYGYTF.

The chain joins TRBV18 to TRBJ1-1; 8 bases are a match to TRBD1. The CDR3 loop spans 16 amino acids. After removal of 0 bases from V and 0 bases from J, the junction contained 3 bases not matched to a gene. In germline, CDR1 is KGHSH, CDR2 LQKENI. The CDR3 DNA follows: TGTGCCAGCTCACCACCCCGGACAGGGCTGAACACTGAAGCTTTCTTT. It translates to CASSPPRTGLNTEAFF.

This clone was detected only once. CDR3 loop: CASSLSPGQGDNQPQHF. The CDR3 nucleotides read TGTGCCAGCAGTTTATCACCGGGACAGGGAGACAATCAGCCCCAGCATTTT. V is TRBV28 and J is TRBJ1-5; TRBD1 matches 9 bases. V lost 1 base to trimming and J lost 3 bases; unmatched junction nucleotides: 7. The length of the CDR3 is 17 residues. Per germline, CDR1 MDHEN and CDR2 SYDVKM.

The chain links TRBV10-3 to TRBJ2-3; tentative D call: TRBD2 (6 bases). V was cut by 0 bases and J by 3 bases, with 13 bases left in between. This CDR3 region has 16 residues. Germline CDR1 ENHRY, CDR2 SYGVKD. The CDR3 is CAISESRGRGTDTQYF. DNA of the CDR3: TGTGCCATCAGTGAGTCGCGAGGGCGGGGTACAGATACGCAGTATTTT.

This chain connects TRBV5-8 to TRBJ1-2; D might be TRBD1 (6 bases). The CDR3 is 13 residues long. The ends were cut back, 4 bases at V and 8 bases at J, with 15 bases in the middle. The germline V gene encodes CDR1 SGHTS and CDR2 YDEGEE. Here the CDR3 DNA reads TGTGCCAGCAGCCCTGGGGGGGGGCAGGGCTACACCTTC. Residues: CASSPGGGQGYTF.

The chain couples TRBV5-4 to TRBJ2-1; tentatively, D is TRBD2 (6 bases). Germline CDR1 and CDR2: SGHNT and YYREEE (reference sequence). V was clipped by 3 bases and J by 9 bases, with 16 bases between them. The CDR3 length is 14 residues. The CDR3 is CASSCYARGSEQFF. For the CDR3, the DNA is TGTGCCAGCAGCTGCTACGCTCGGGGGAGTGAGCAGTTCTTC. The full variable domain, rest sourced from reference TRBV5-4 and TRBJ2-1, is ETGVTQSPTHLIKTRGQQVTLRCSSQSGHNTVSWYQQALGQGPQFIFQYYREEENGRGNFPPRFSGLQFPNYSSELNVNALELDDSALYLCASSCYARGSEQFFGPGTRLTVL.

The chain combines TRBV27 with TRBJ2-2, with a tentative D call TRBD1 (5 bases). The length of the CDR3 is 15 residues. V lost 6 bases to trimming and J lost 0 bases, with 11 bases between them. Germline assignment: CDR1 MNHEY and CDR2 SMNVEV (reference sequence). The CDR3: CASSAKTANTGELFF. As DNA, the CDR3 is TGTGCCAGCAGCGCCAAGACAGCGAACACCGGGGAGCTGTTTTTT.

This rearrangement joins TRBV6-4 to TRBJ1-2; D uncertain. The length of the CDR3 is 16 residues. Trimming left V 0 bases short and J 1 base short, with 12 bases between. Germline assignment: CDR1 MRHNA and CDR2 SNTAGT. CDR3 sequence reads: CASSDSKNGGNYGYTF. In DNA, the CDR3 is TGTGCCAGCAGTGACTCGAAAAACGGTGGTAACTATGGCTACACCTTC.

A few counts support this clone. The chain employs TRBV27 and TRBJ1-1, with D possibly matching TRBD1 (6 bases). This CDR3 spans 13 amino acids. Germline V gene sequence: CDR1 MNHEY, CDR2 SMNVEV (reference sequence). V lost 4 bases and J lost 5, with 11 bases in between. The CDR3 region has the DNA TGTGCCAGCAGTTCCAGGGGAAGGACTGAAGCTTTCTTT. Its translation: CASSSRGRTEAFF.

The V gene is TRBV5-6, the J gene TRBJ2-7, with D uncertain. Germline loops: CDR1 SGHDT, CDR2 YYEEEE. V gave up 0 bases and J gave up 1 base, with 11 bases separating them. This CDR3 is built from 15 residues. The DNA of the CDR3 is TGTGCCAGCAGCTTGGGAGGCAGTAGTTCCTACGAGCAGTACTTC. Encoded protein: CASSLGGSSSYEQYF.